This passage covers 32 T cell receptor beta chains from one sample sequenced in a study of Graves' ophthalmopathy and Graves' hyperthyroidism. TCR beta CDR3 amplification used RNA transcripts. An initial RT-PCR round employing HTBI primers preceded a second-round multiplex PCR. TCRdb re-derived calls from the multiplex PCR reads in MiXCR, one entry per CDR3 protein. In the table there are about 550,000 distinct CDR3 sequences, under 45% of which are singletons. The sample comprised peripheral blood or thyroid tissue (not recorded which). The source is an adult man with Graves' hyperthyroidism.

The gene calls are TRBV7-3 and TRBJ2-2; 14 bases line up with TRBD2. The CDR3 is made up of 15 amino acids. Germline V gene sequence: CDR1 SGHTA, CDR2 FQGTGA. Unmatched junction bases numbered 7, after V lost 5 bases and J lost 11 bases. The DNA of the CDR3 is TGTGCCAGCAGCGCGGGACTAGCGGGAGACGATGAGCTGTTTTTT. It encodes CASSAGLAGDDELFF.

This clonotype was detected ten times or more. V gene TRBV20-1 combines with J gene TRBJ1-6, with a possible D match to TRBD1 (6 bases). Trimming stripped 5 bases from V and 6 bases from J, with 11 bases between. CDR1 is DFQATT, CDR2 SNEGSKA, per germline (reference sequence). This CDR3 contains 13 residues. CDR3 in DNA: TGCAGTGCTGTAAGCAGGGGTAATTCACCCCTCCACTTT. This encodes CSAVSRGNSPLHF.

In DNA, the CDR3 is TGTGCCATCAGTGGAGGACAGAGAGCTGGGGCCAACGTCCTGACTTTC. Amino acid sequence: CAISGGQRAGANVLTF. This chain links TRBV10-3 with TRBJ2-6, with D maybe TRBD1 (6 bases). This CDR3 region has 16 residues. CDR1 ENHRY and CDR2 SYGVKD come from the germline V gene. V was pared by 4 bases and J by 2 bases, with 12 bases between.

The rearrangement uses TRBV9 and TRBJ2-3, with D possibly being TRBD1 or TRBD2 (5 bases each). CDR3 length equals 15 residues. Trimming shortened V by 2 bases and J by 2 bases, and 12 bases separated the two germline ends. CDR1 is SGDLS and CDR2 is YYNGEE in the germline V gene. The CDR3 region has the DNA TGTGCCAGCAGCGTTGGTGGGACCAACACAGATACGCAGTATTTT. This sequence encodes CASSVGGTNTDTQYF. The complete variable domain, with remaining parts taken from reference TRBV9 and TRBJ2-3, reads DSGVTQTPKHLITATGQRVTLRCSPRSGDLSVYWYQQSLDQGLQFLIQYYNGEERAKGNILERFSAQQFPDLHSELNLSSLELGDSALYFCASSVGGTNTDTQYFGPGTRLTVL.

The chain uses TRBV7-6 and TRBJ2-1, with TRBD2 identical over 8 bases. CDR1 SGHVS and CDR2 FNYEAQ come from the germline V gene. The trim removed 1 base at V and 2 bases at J, leaving 7 bases unmatched. This CDR3 is built from 17 residues. The CDR3, as DNA: TGTGCCAGCAGCTTAGAGTCCTACGGGAGGGCCTACAATGAGCAGTTCTTC. It yields the protein CASSLESYGRAYNEQFF. The full variable domain, with the rest looked up from reference TRBV7-6 and TRBJ2-1, is GAGVSQSPRYKVTKRGQDVALRCDPISGHVSLYWYRQALGQGPEFLTYFNYEAQQDKSGLPNDRFSAERPEGSISTLTIQRTEQRDSAMYRCASSLESYGRAYNEQFFGPGTRLTVL.

This clonotype was detected ten times or more. The chain is built from TRBV20-1 and TRBJ2-7, with D tentatively TRBD2 (5 bases). The germline V gene encodes CDR1 DFQATT and CDR2 SNEGSKA (reference sequence). The V and J ends lost 7 bases and 4 bases respectively, with 14 bases between them. The CDR3 sequence is 12 residues long. In nucleotides, the CDR3 is TGCAGTGTAGCCAGTCGGAGGTACGAGCAGTACTTC. Translation gives CSVASRRYEQYF.

The chain links TRBV11-1 to TRBJ2-1, with 10 bases fitting TRBD2. This CDR3 is built from 16 residues. CDR1 and CDR2 (germline): SGHAT, FQDESV (reference sequence). V shed 2 bases, J shed 7 bases, and the junction held 8 bases outside the gene matches. The CDR3 loop reads CASSLFRLAGANEQFF. The CDR3 region has the DNA TGTGCCAGCAGCTTATTCCGGCTAGCGGGAGCAAATGAGCAGTTCTTC.

This clonotype was detected ten times or more. This chain uses TRBV6-5 with TRBJ2-7; D remains unclear. Germline lookup yields CDR1 MNHEY and CDR2 SVGAGI. Trimming pared 6 bases from V and 0 bases from J, leaving 9 bases between. The CDR3 spans 13 residues. CDR3 DNA sequence: TGTGCCAGCAGGGCAGAGTACTCCTACGAGCAGTACTTC. It specifies CASRAEYSYEQYF.

In this sample, this clonotype turned up many times. The chain is built from TRBV24-1 and TRBJ2-5; no firm D call. Germline V lookup: CDR1 KGHDR, CDR2 SFDVKD. Deletions cut 3 bases from V and 2 bases from J, with 3 bases between. The CDR3 is 12 residues long. DNA for the CDR3: TGTGCCACCAGTGATCCACAAGAGACCCAGTACTTC. This translates into CATSDPQETQYF.

As regards this clonotype: A much larger clone differs by one base, so this may be a read error. This chain uses TRBV7-2 with TRBJ2-7; D could derive from TRBD1 or TRBD2 (6 bases each). CDR1 and CDR2 from the germline V gene are SGHTA and FQGNSA. CDR3 size: 15 residues. DNA of the CDR3: TGTGCCAGCAGTTTATACCGGGGGCAGTCCTACGAGCAGCACTTC. This translates into CASSLYRGQSYEQHF.

Comment on this clonotype: A read error is possible here, since a much larger clone lies one base away. This chain connects TRBV19 to TRBJ1-4, with a possible D match to TRBD1 (6 bases). The CDR3 spans 14 residues. Germline values: CDR1 LNHDA, CDR2 SQIVND (reference sequence). CDR3 in amino acids: CACSQGHLNEKLFF. The CDR3 DNA reads TGTGCCTGTAGTCAGGGACACCTTAATGAAAAACTGTTTTTT.

Regarding this clonotype: One end of the junction does not line up with germline, which may come from a read error. V usage is TRBV24-1 and J usage is TRBJ1-6; D may be TRBD1 (5 bases). Germline CDR1 KGHDR, CDR2 SFDVKD. This CDR3 region has 17 residues. CDR3 DNA sequence: TGTGCCAGCAGTTCTTTTAGGACAAACGGGGCTAATTCACCCCTCCACTTT. Protein: CASSSFRTNGANSPLHF.

In its sample, this clonotype was seen a few times. The CDR3 nucleotides are TGTGCCATCAGTGAGTCGAGAGGGGATAAAGAGACCCAGTACTTC. It specifies CAISESRGDKETQYF. The gene calls are TRBV10-3 and TRBJ2-5; D could derive from TRBD1 or TRBD2 (5 bases each). Germline CDR1 reads ENHRY; CDR2 reads SYGVKD. The CDR3 runs to 15 residues. The V gene lost 0 bases and the J gene lost 3 bases, with 11 bases spanning the gap.

This clonotype has more than one count but fewer than ten. The chain uses TRBV4-1 and TRBJ1-6, with D unclear. CDR1 is MGHRA, CDR2 YSYEKL, per germline. The CDR3 is made up of 16 amino acids. V was pared by 0 bases and J by 0 bases, with 6 bases between. The CDR3 protein is CASSQDSSSYNSPLHF. CDR3 nucleotides: TGCGCCAGCAGCCAAGATTCCAGCTCCTATAATTCACCCCTCCACTTT.

This clonotype was counted between two and nine times. The gene calls are TRBV9 and TRBJ2-7; a weak D match, TRBD1 (5 bases). The germline gives CDR1 SGDLS, CDR2 YYNGEE. The length of the CDR3 is 13 residues. With 2 bases removed from V and 2 bases from J, the gap between germline ends came to 8 bases. The CDR3: CASSVTEAYEQYF. As DNA, the CDR3 is TGTGCCAGCAGCGTGACAGAAGCCTACGAGCAGTACTTC.

The chain combines TRBV20-1 with TRBJ2-6, with 10 bases fitting TRBD1. CDR1 and CDR2 (germline): DFQATT, SNEGSKA (reference sequence). The CDR3 length is 16 residues. V trimming: 5 bases; J trimming: 3 bases; junction bases outside the gene matches: 7. CDR3 sequence reads: CSAGGQGIFGANVLTF. CDR3 nucleotides: TGCAGTGCTGGGGGACAGGGGATATTTGGGGCCAACGTCCTGACTTTC.

This clonotype was observed at least ten times. V usage is TRBV2 and J usage is TRBJ1-1, with TRBD1 matching over 7 bases. The CDR3 has 14 amino acids. From germline, CDR1 is SNHLY and CDR2 FYNNEI. The trim removed 7 bases at V and 4 bases at J, leaving 9 bases unmatched. The CDR3 region is CASTDKAGGTEAFF. The CDR3 DNA is TGTGCCAGCACCGATAAGGCAGGGGGCACTGAAGCTTTCTTT.

This clonotype was detected a few times. This chain joins TRBV20-1 and TRBJ2-3; TRBD2 is a possible D gene (5 bases). The CDR3 runs to 12 residues. Germline V lookup: CDR1 DFQATT, CDR2 SNEGSKA (reference sequence). V was clipped by 5 bases and J by 10 bases, with 16 bases between them. CDR3 amino acids: CSAGGDVGAQYF. The CDR3 region has the DNA TGCAGTGCTGGCGGAGACGTGGGAGCGCAGTATTTT.

This clonotype was counted many times. This chain links TRBV7-8 with TRBJ2-7, with TRBD2 matching over 10 bases. Germline V gene sequence: CDR1 SGHVS, CDR2 FQNEAQ. V was pared by 8 bases and J by 0 bases, with 4 bases of the junction left unmatched. CDR3 length equals 14 residues. CDR3 DNA sequence: TGTGCCAGCTTAGCGGGGGGTAACTCCTACGAGCAGTACTTC. Translation gives CASLAGGNSYEQYF.

The chain recombines TRBV2 with TRBJ2-7, with D unresolved. The J call may be incorrect, as the DNA end agrees better with TRBJ2-4. Germline-derived CDR1 and CDR2 are SNHLY and FYNNEI. The CDR3 has 15 amino acids. CDR3 in DNA: TGTGCCAGCAAAACGTCGACTCTAGCCAAAAACATTCAGTACTTC. This translates into CASKTSTLAKNIQYF.

The sample holds many counts of this clonotype. The chain is built from TRBV5-4 and TRBJ2-7; TRBD2 might be the D (7 bases). The CDR3 is 16 residues long. Trimming removed 2 bases from V and 4 bases from J, with 19 bases in between. CDR1 SGHNT and CDR2 YYREEE come from the germline V gene (reference sequence). CDR3 sequence: CASSFDPGGNPYEQYF. In DNA, the CDR3 is TGTGCCAGCAGCTTCGATCCGGGGGGCAACCCTTACGAGCAGTACTTC.

As regards this clonotype: The conserved final phenylalanine or tryptophan is absent from the CDR3, which likely points to a read error. Because the CDR3's place on the DNA is in doubt, the DNA is left out and the CDR3 is given as listed by TCRdb. The chain couples TRBV2 to TRBJ1-2. The CDR3 region is 10 residues in length, termini included. The germline CDR1 and CDR2 sequences are SNHLY and FYNNEI. CDR3 loop: CASSESGDSY.

J is TRBJ1-5 and V is TRBV7-2, with a possible D match to TRBD1 (5 bases). CDR1 and CDR2 (germline): SGHTA, FQGNSA. CDR3 size: 13 residues. V lost 6 bases, J lost 14 bases, and 20 bases lay in between. The CDR3 coding sequence is TGTGCCAGCAGAATGGGACTAGCGGACAATGAGCATTTT. Protein sequence: CASRMGLADNEHF.

The V gene is TRBV20-1, the J gene TRBJ2-3; 7 nucleotides align to TRBD1. After removal of 6 bases from V and 3 bases from J, the junction contained 12 bases not matched to a gene. CDR1 and CDR2 (germline): DFQATT, SNEGSKA (reference sequence). The CDR3 spans 15 residues. In DNA, the CDR3 is TGCAGTGCAACCCCGGGACAGCTGAAAACAGATACGCAGTATTTT. It encodes CSATPGQLKTDTQYF.

This chain uses TRBV29-1 with TRBJ2-5, with TRBD2 as a possible D gene (5 bases). Germline loops: CDR1 SQVTM, CDR2 ANQGSEA. Trimming pared 7 bases from V and 5 bases from J, leaving 20 bases between. The CDR3 is 14 residues long. The CDR3 reads CSGRATGSGETQYF. CDR3 in DNA: TGCAGCGGCCGCGCGACGGGAAGTGGGGAGACCCAGTACTTC.

The rearrangement uses TRBV25-1 and TRBJ2-7, with no clear D. The CDR3 is made up of 12 amino acids. The V and J ends lost 7 bases and 3 bases respectively, with 10 bases between them. Germline lookup yields CDR1 MGHDK and CDR2 SYGVNS. CDR3 nucleotide sequence: TGTGCCAGCACCCCGGGTATCTACGAGCAGTACTTC. Its protein is CASTPGIYEQYF.

This clonotype was detected many times. This chain connects TRBV2 to TRBJ1-5; D is perhaps TRBD1 (6 bases). The CDR3 consists of 15 residues. Per the germline V gene, CDR1 is SNHLY and CDR2 is FYNNEI. Trimming shortened V by 4 bases and J by 6 bases, and 16 bases separated the two germline ends. The CDR3 here is CASSVRGGRGQPQHF. The DNA of the CDR3 is TGTGCCAGCAGTGTTAGGGGGGGACGGGGTCAGCCCCAGCATTTT.

The CDR3 reads CATSGTGGPETQYF. Written as DNA, the CDR3 is TGTGCCACCAGCGGTACGGGAGGGCCGGAGACCCAGTACTTC. The chain carries TRBV15 and TRBJ2-5, with 8 positions matching TRBD2. The CDR3 extends over 14 amino acids. The V gene's germline CDR1 is LNHNV and CDR2 YYDKDF (reference sequence). J was trimmed by 5 bases and V by 5 bases; bases with no gene match: 7.

About this clonotype: A much larger clone differs from this one at a single base, so this may be a read error. This chain connects TRBV9 to TRBJ1-6; D is uncertain. Germline CDR1 is SGDLS and CDR2 is YYNGEE. There are 14 residues in the CDR3. V shed 5 bases and J shed 5 bases, with 11 bases lying between them. The CDR3 protein is CASSSRRNNSPLHF. Here the CDR3 DNA reads TGTGCCAGCAGTTCGCGCAGGAATAATTCACCCCTCCACTTT.

This clonotype was found many times. V gene TRBV12-3 or TRBV12-4 combines with J gene TRBJ1-4; TRBD1 is a possible D gene (5 bases). The CDR3 contains 11 residues. V lost 4 bases and J lost 8, with 5 bases in between. The CDR3 is CASSSGEKLFF. As DNA, the CDR3 is TGTGCCAGCAGTTCAGGGGAAAAACTGTTTTTT.

V and J are TRBV12-3 or TRBV12-4 and TRBJ1-1; D is perhaps TRBD1 (6 bases). The ends were cut back, 6 bases at V and 1 base at J, with 12 bases in the middle. There are 14 residues in the CDR3. CDR3 loop: CASRAGAWNTEAFF. As DNA, the CDR3 is TGTGCCAGCAGGGCAGGGGCCTGGAACACTGAAGCTTTCTTT.

The chain is built from TRBV10-3 and TRBJ2-7; 8 bases fit TRBD2. CDR3 length equals 16 residues. The trim removed 2 bases at V and 7 bases at J, leaving 13 bases unmatched. CDR1 ENHRY and CDR2 SYGVKD come from the germline V gene. This chain's CDR3 is CAISEGWREDYNEQYF. CDR3 coding DNA: TGTGCCATCAGTGAGGGATGGCGGGAGGACTACAATGAGCAGTACTTC.